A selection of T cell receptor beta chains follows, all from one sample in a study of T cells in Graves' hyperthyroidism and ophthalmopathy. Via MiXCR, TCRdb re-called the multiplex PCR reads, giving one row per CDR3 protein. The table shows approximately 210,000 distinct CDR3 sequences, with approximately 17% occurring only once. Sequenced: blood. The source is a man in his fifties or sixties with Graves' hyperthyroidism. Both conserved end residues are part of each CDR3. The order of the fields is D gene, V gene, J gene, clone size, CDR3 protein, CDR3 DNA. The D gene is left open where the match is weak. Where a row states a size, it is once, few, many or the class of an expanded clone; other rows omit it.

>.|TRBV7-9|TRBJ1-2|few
CASSLGAASNYGYTF
TGTGCCAGCAGCTTAGGGGCAGCATCTAACTATGGCTACACCTTC
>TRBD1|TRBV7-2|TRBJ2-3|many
CASSMDRFTDTQYF
TGTGCCAGCAGCATGGACAGGTTCACAGATACGCAGTATTTT
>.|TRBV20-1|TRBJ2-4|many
CSAKKGGLDIQYF
TGCAGTGCCAAAAAAGGTGGCCTGGACATTCAGTACTTC
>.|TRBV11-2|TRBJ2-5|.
CASSLLSQRGETQYF
TGTGCCAGCAGTTTATTGTCCCAGAGGGGAGAGACCCAGTACTTC
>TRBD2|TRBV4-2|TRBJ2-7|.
CASSLTGGGTTYEQYF
TGTGCCAGCAGCCTCACGGGAGGGGGAACAACCTACGAGCAGTACTTC
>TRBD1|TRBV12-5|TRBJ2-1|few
CASGLVLPPGQGMNNEQFF
TGTGCTAGTGGTTTGGTACTACCACCGGGACAGGGAATGAATAATGAGCAGTTCTTC
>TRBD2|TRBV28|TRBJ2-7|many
CASSLWGLAGGREQYF
TGTGCCAGCAGTTTATGGGGACTAGCGGGAGGGCGCGAGCAGTACTTC
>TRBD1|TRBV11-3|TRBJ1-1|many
CASTPGTVNTEAFF
TGTGCCAGCACCCCCGGGACAGTGAACACTGAAGCTTTCTTT
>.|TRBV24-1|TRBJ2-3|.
CATSDLINTDTQYF
TGTGCCACCAGTGACCTCATTAACACAGATACGCAGTATTTT
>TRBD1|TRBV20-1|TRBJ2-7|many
CSASGTGDKPLYEQYF
TGCAGTGCCTCCGGGACAGGGGATAAACCTCTCTACGAGCAGTACTTC
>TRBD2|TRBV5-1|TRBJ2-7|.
CASRDDRAPGLAGGLYEQYF
TGCGCCAGCAGGGACGACCGGGCTCCGGGACTAGCGGGAGGACTGTACGAGCAGTACTTC
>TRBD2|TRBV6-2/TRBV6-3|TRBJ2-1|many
CASSYRPSGSRNEQFF
TGTGCCAGCAGTTACAGGCCTAGCGGGAGTAGGAATGAGCAGTTCTTC
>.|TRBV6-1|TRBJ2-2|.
CASSALTTAGELFF
TGTGCCAGCAGTGCCTTAACGACAGCCGGGGAGCTGTTTTTT
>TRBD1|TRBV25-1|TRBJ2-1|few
CASSCTGAFAETASNEQFF
TGTGCCAGCAGCTGCACAGGGGCCTTCGCGGAAACGGCGAGCAATGAGCAGTTCTTC
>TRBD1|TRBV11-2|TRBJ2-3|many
CASSLVDRGDTQYF
TGTGCCAGCAGCTTAGTCGACAGGGGAGATACGCAGTATTTT